The entry below describes one T cell receptor (beta chain). Sorted-subset replicate PCR reactions contained 150 to 200 ng DNA, corresponding to some 29,000 T cell genomes. Assay: immunoSEQ multiplex PCR; the TCRdb copy retains only in-frame clones and omits some. The sample lists more than 1,200,000 clones, just under 99% occurring once. The data are from a study of shared clonotypes between healthy human individuals. About the study: Every donor yielded three CD4 naive, three CD4 memory, two CD8 naive and one CD8 memory plate.

The CDR3 runs 13 residues. Trimming removed 4 bases from V and 6 bases from J, with 9 bases in between. Germline assignment: CDR1 SGHAT and CDR2 FQNNGV. Splitting of CD4+ cells produced CD45RA+ naive and CD45RA-negative memory subsets. The TCR sequence derives from a young man in good health. V gene TRBV11-2 combines with J gene TRBJ2-2; D is ambiguous. Input material: naive CD4+ T cells sorted from blood. Specified subset: CD45RA+ positively selected. The CDR3 region is CASSSSLAGELFF. The CDR3 bases are TGTGCCAGCAGCTCGAGTCTGGCCGGGGAGCTGTTTTTT.